These T cell receptor beta chains were read from a single sample in a study of T cell responses to AZD1222 COVID-19 vaccine. Using immunoSEQ multiplex PCR, the repertoire was profiled, and TCRdb retains in-frame clones only, with some absent. The table records about 74,000 clones, roughly 90% of them present only once. Sequenced here: peripheral blood, sampled 28 days after the second AZD1222 dose. The receptors here all came from an adult who received the AZD1222 COVID-19 vaccine. The CDR3 runs from the conserved cysteine through the conserved F or W. The D gene is left open where the match is weak. Where a row states a size, it is once, few, many or the class of an expanded clone; other rows omit it.

TRBJ2-7,TRBV9,.,TRBD1,CASSVGDSSYEQYF,TGTGCCAGCAGCGTAGGGGACAGCTCCTACGAGCAGTACTTC
TRBJ1-5,TRBV28,.,TRBD1,CASSPLPQGAGNQPQHF,TGTGCCAGCAGCCCCCTCCCACAGGGGGCGGGCAATCAGCCCCAGCATTTT
TRBJ2-1,TRBV7-3,.,.,CASSSSSRGPDNEQFF,TGTGCCAGCAGCTCCTCTTCCAGGGGTCCGGACAATGAGCAGTTCTTC
TRBJ2-7,TRBV30,.,.,CACRAGRGYEQYF,TGTGCCTGTCGGGCGGGAAGGGGTTACGAGCAGTACTTC
TRBJ1-2,TRBV27,.,.,CASSSNSGTGGGYTF,TGTGCCAGCAGTTCTAACTCCGGGACGGGCGGTGGCTACACCTTC
TRBJ2-3,TRBV5-5,.,.,CASSENTDTQYF,TGTGCCAGCAGCGAAAACACAGATACGCAGTATTTT
TRBJ2-7,TRBV7-2,.,.,CASSSSGLYEQYF,TGTGCCAGCAGCTCAAGCGGGTTGTACGAGCAGTACTTC
TRBJ2-7,TRBV27,.,TRBD2,CASSYSGGGSYEQYF,TGTGCCAGCAGTTACAGCGGGGGCGGGTCCTACGAGCAGTACTTC
TRBJ1-2,TRBV28,.,TRBD1,CASSTQGVFYGYTF,TGTGCCAGCAGCACCCAGGGGGTTTTCTATGGCTACACCTTC
TRBJ2-1,TRBV28,.,.,CASTKGRPYNEQFF,TGTGCCAGCACCAAGGGACGGCCCTACAATGAGCAGTTCTTC
TRBJ2-5,TRBV11-3,.,.,CASSQGGQETQYF,TGTGCCAGCAGCCAAGGAGGCCAAGAGACCCAGTACTTC
TRBJ2-3,TRBV5-1,.,.,CASRVGRSADTQYF,TGCGCCAGCAGGGTGGGCAGGTCCGCAGATACGCAGTATTTT
TRBJ1-2,TRBV30,once,.,CAWRSRQSNYGYTF,TGTGCCTGGAGGAGCAGGCAATCTAACTATGGCTACACCTTC
TRBJ2-1,TRBV7-8,.,.,CASSLWATGRSWFF,TGTGCCAGCAGCTTATGGGCGACAGGTCGGTCGTGGTTCTTC
TRBJ2-6,TRBV30,.,.,CATPGAGANVLTF,TGTGCCACTCCAGGGGCTGGGGCCAACGTCCTGACTTTC
TRBJ2-2,TRBV10-1,once,TRBD2,CASSEGYRGLAGDTGELFF,TGCGCCAGCAGTGAGGGGTATCGGGGACTAGCGGGAGATACCGGGGAGCTGTTTTTT
TRBJ1-2,TRBV11-2,.,.,CASSLAGLKILDYGYTF,TGTGCCAGCAGCTTAGCGGGGTTAAAGATTTTGGACTATGGCTACACCTTC
TRBJ1-5,TRBV27,.,TRBD1,CASSSKGGGGNQPQHF,TGTGCCAGCAGCTCCAAAGGAGGGGGCGGCAATCAGCCCCAGCATTTT